This T cell receptor (beta chain) emerged from a study of post-analysis software for immune sequencing data (dated by TCRdb to about 2015). Study-level background: The recorded disease courses included relapsing-remitting, secondary progressive and progressive-relapsing multiple sclerosis, and some patients had no subtype annotation. The patient repertoires were compared against about a dozen previously published healthy control repertoires obtained from donors aged about 6 to 27 years. A subset of samples was prepared in parallel using single-end sample barcoding, then pooled and co-amplified after Illumina adapter ligation.

Concerning this clonotype: Its recognized antigen is unknown. Per-base quality was not reported, and no clone a single base away is much larger than it.

Libraries were constructed by PCR. Instrument on record: Illumina HiSeq 2500. To reduce PCR and sequencing biases, unique molecular identifiers were built into the TCR beta cDNA libraries. Roughly 500,000 cDNA molecules were obtained for every 1 to 10 million input T cells, so each molecule roughly corresponded to one T cell. The patient libraries were prepared and sequenced with the same protocol used for the earlier healthy control dataset. Within a given batch, samples were prepared together, multiplexed and sequenced on the same HiSeq lane. Per the source publication's procedure: MIGEC handled the raw barcoded reads, throwing out single-read molecular identifier groups before consensus assembly and CDR3 extraction. Clonotype tables were post-analysed with VDJtools, and diversity was normalized by down-sampling all datasets to the smallest sample size. To correct batch-related cross-sample contamination, repertoire overlap clustering matched CDR3 amino acid sequences but not nucleotide sequences. The raw public data were reprocessed by TCRdb itself: fastp quality trimming at Q25, MiXCR clonotype calling, in-frame beta chains only. Identical CDR3 protein sequences are pooled into one entry, listed with their most common genes and DNA. The V and J calls were determined by TCRdb, not by the authors. For this sample there are roughly 400,000 distinct CDR3 sequences; 30% to 40% appear just once. The leading ten clones occupy under 9% of the sample.

Via the germline V gene, CDR1 is MGHDK and CDR2 SYGVNS. From the cysteine up to the phenylalanine, the CDR3 has a length of 16 residues. Here the CDR3 DNA is all that survives: 48 bases in frame from base 1. V lost 1 base and J lost 3 bases; the stretch between them is 16 bases long. Broad study findings and their caveats: Strong co-clustering of samples prepared in the same batch was shown by direct clustering with F measure, prompting a batch-effect correction. Significantly higher frequencies in patients than in controls were found for five or six TRBV segments, including TRBV5-6, TRBV5-1 and TRBV20-1. Compared with controls, multiple sclerosis patients had significantly lower normalized Chao1 diversity, a finding suggesting substantial peripheral T-cell clonal expansion. The control group was slightly older than the multiple sclerosis patient group.

TCR beta repertoires were profiled from peripheral blood of about a dozen young patients with multiple sclerosis to demonstrate the VDJtools post-analysis software. Multiple sclerosis patients were children and adolescents aged about 6 to 15 years. Material for sequencing was blood. The rearranged chain carries TRBV25-1 and TRBJ2-7; the D gene is possibly TRBD2, with 6 bases matching. The sequence was obtained from a girl aged 2 to 10 with multiple sclerosis. At the DNA level, the sequence is TGTGCCAGCAGTGAATTTCGGGGGTGGGAGCTCTACGAGCAGTACTTC. This codes for CASSEFRGWELYEQYF.